The 15 T cell receptor beta chains below all came from one sample that was sequenced in a study of identical twins. A single record per CDR3 protein comes from TCRdb applying MiXCR to the 5' RACE reads. Seen here are approximately 630,000 distinct CDR3 sequences, roughly 7.2% observed once, and the top ten hold 1.5% to 2%. This same sample was also taken into another study, of yellow fever vaccine responses in identical twins.

The sequenced material came from PBMCs. Receptors were obtained from a woman aged 18-29 years in good health.

There are many counts of this clonotype. This chain connects TRBV20-1 to TRBJ2-1, with D perhaps matching TRBD1 (6 bases). Germline V gene sequence: CDR1 DFQATT, CDR2 SNEGSKA (reference sequence). V was shortened by 6 bases and J by 0 bases, with 18 bases between the two germline ends. The CDR3 sequence is 16 residues long. CDR3 in DNA: TGCAGTGCGGAGTTATGGGGGCGGAGCTCCTACAATGAGCAGTTCTTC. Protein sequence: CSAELWGRSSYNEQFF.

This clonotype was recorded at least ten times. The chain has TRBV20-1 and TRBJ1-1; tentative D call: TRBD1 (5 bases). The CDR3 has 15 amino acids. V lost 4 bases to trimming and J lost 1 base, with 16 bases between them. CDR1 and CDR2 from the germline V gene are DFQATT and SNEGSKA (reference sequence). The CDR3, as DNA: TGCAGTGCTACCGGGACTATAAGGGGGAACACTGAAGCTTTCTTT. The encoded protein is CSATGTIRGNTEAFF.

This clonotype was detected a few times. In nucleotides, the CDR3 is TGCAGTGCTAGATCGGATGTGGGTCAGCCCCAGCATTTT. Translating it yields CSARSDVGQPQHF. The chain carries TRBV20-1 and TRBJ1-5; unclear D gene. The CDR3 totals 13 residues. Germline CDR1 reads DFQATT; CDR2 reads SNEGSKA (reference sequence). Trimming left V 2 bases short and J 6 bases short, with 11 bases between.

This clonotype has more than one count but fewer than ten. The rearrangement links TRBV5-1 to TRBJ1-4, with D unresolved. Germline-derived CDR1 and CDR2 are SGHRS and YFSETQ. The CDR3 is 13 residues long. Trimming stripped 5 bases from V and 8 bases from J, with 13 bases between. CDR3: CASRAGNEEKLFF. The CDR3 nucleotides read TGCGCCAGCAGGGCCGGGAACGAGGAAAAACTGTTTTTT.

This clonotype has only a few counts. The chain uses TRBV9 and TRBJ2-4; 8 positions agree with TRBD2. After removal of 0 bases from V and 4 bases from J, the junction contained 3 bases not matched to a gene. In germline, CDR1 is SGDLS, CDR2 YYNGEE. The CDR3 is 15 amino acids. The CDR3 DNA reads as TGTGCCAGCAGCGTAGCGGGAGGGGCAAAAAACATTCAGTACTTC. It specifies CASSVAGGAKNIQYF. Based on the CDR3 plus reference TRBV9 and TRBJ2-4, the full variable domain is DSGVTQTPKHLITATGQRVTLRCSPRSGDLSVYWYQQSLDQGLQFLIQYYNGEERAKGNILERFSAQQFPDLHSELNLSSLELGDSALYFCASSVAGGAKNIQYFGAGTRLSVL.

This clonotype was detected only a few times. V usage is TRBV2 and J usage is TRBJ2-1, with D perhaps given as TRBD1 or TRBD2 (5 bases each). This CDR3 is built from 12 residues. Trimming removed 9 bases at V and 3 bases at J, with 9 bases between. Per germline, CDR1 SNHLY and CDR2 FYNNEI. CDR3 in DNA: TGTGCCAGTAGGGACGACTACAATGAGCAGTTCTTC. It yields the protein CASRDDYNEQFF.

This clonotype was seen more than once but under ten times. V usage is TRBV13 and J usage is TRBJ2-1; D ambiguous. Germline V gene lookup returns CDR1 PRHDT and CDR2 FYEKMQ (reference sequence). CDR3 length: 13 residues. Deletions cut 7 bases from V and 2 bases from J, with 9 bases between. The CDR3 sequence is CASKSSAYNEQFF. CDR3 nucleotide sequence: TGTGCCAGCAAGTCGTCGGCCTACAATGAGCAGTTCTTC.

This clonotype was recorded many times. This chain connects TRBV10-3 to TRBJ1-6, with 7 bases identical to TRBD1. This CDR3 has 15 residues. Trimming at V came to 5 bases and at J to 0 bases, leaving 1 base not matched to a gene. Germline CDR1 is ENHRY and CDR2 is SYGVKD. The CDR3 reads CAISPGGSYNSPLHF. Written as DNA, the CDR3 is TGTGCCATCAGTCCAGGGGGCTCCTATAATTCACCCCTCCACTTT.

There are a few counts of this clonotype. The chain links TRBV15 to TRBJ1-1, with 11 bases that match TRBD1. J lost 1 base, V lost 4 bases, and 17 bases had no gene match. Germline V gene lookup returns CDR1 LNHNV and CDR2 YYDKDF (reference sequence). The length of the CDR3 is 20 residues. Written as DNA, the CDR3 is TGTGCCACCAGCAACCGCAGGTGGACAGGGGGCGCCGTCGAGAACACTGAAGCTTTCTTT. As protein: CATSNRRWTGGAVENTEAFF.

This clonotype has ten or more counts. CDR3 nucleotide sequence: TGCGCCAGCAGCTTGTACGGTTACGAGCAGTACTTC. Translating gives CASSLYGYEQYF. The chain joins TRBV5-1 to TRBJ2-7; unclear D gene. This CDR3 is 12 amino acids long. With 1 base removed from V and 4 bases from J, the gap between germline ends came to 6 bases. The germline V gene encodes CDR1 SGHRS and CDR2 YFSETQ.

The chain is built from TRBV7-9 and TRBJ2-7; 8 bases fit TRBD1. The J segment lost 3 bases and the V segment lost 1 base, leaving 2 bases of the junction unmatched. CDR1 is SEHNR and CDR2 is FQNEAQ in the germline V gene (reference sequence). The CDR3 covers 14 residues. CDR3 amino acids: CASSLEGQVYEQYF. The DNA for the CDR3 is TGTGCCAGCAGCTTAGAGGGACAGGTCTACGAGCAGTACTTC.

This clonotype showed up many times. This rearrangement joins TRBV20-1 to TRBJ1-1, with D maybe TRBD1 (5 bases). The CDR3 runs to 16 residues. The V and J ends lost 0 bases and 0 bases respectively, with 14 bases between them. Germline lookup yields CDR1 DFQATT and CDR2 SNEGSKA (reference sequence). The CDR3 nucleotides read TGCAGTGCTAGAGATGGGATGAGGGGAATGAACACTGAAGCTTTCTTT. Translating gives CSARDGMRGMNTEAFF.

This clonotype was seen only a few times. This chain links TRBV7-6 with TRBJ2-1; either TRBD1 or TRBD2 may supply D (5 bases each). The CDR3 runs 16 residues. The ends were cut back, 4 bases at V and 0 bases at J, with 13 bases in the middle. CDR1 and CDR2 (germline): SGHVS, FNYEAQ. The CDR3 loop reads CASSSVWGSSYNEQFF. The CDR3 bases are TGTGCCAGCAGCTCGGTTTGGGGGAGCTCCTACAATGAGCAGTTCTTC.

This clonotype came up many times. The chain is built from TRBV7-9 and TRBJ1-1; possibly TRBD1 for D (5 bases). Germline V gene lookup returns CDR1 SEHNR and CDR2 FQNEAQ (reference sequence). Trimming removed 5 bases at V and 6 bases at J, with 19 bases between. The CDR3 sequence is 15 residues long. For the CDR3, the DNA is TGTGCCAGCAGCCCATCCCCGGGGGGTTTTCCTGAAGCTTTCTTT. Translating it yields CASSPSPGGFPEAFF.

Regarding this clonotype: A clone one base away is much larger, so this may be a read error. DNA of the CDR3: TGCAGCGTTGAATCACAGGATGCCGGCGACTTGAACGAGCAGTACTTC. Translated, it gives CSVESQDAGDLNEQYF. The J gene is TRBJ2-7, the V gene TRBV29-1; tentative D call: TRBD1 (5 bases). CDR3 length: 16 amino acids. Germline V CDR1 and CDR2: SQVTM, ANQGSEA. Deletions cut 2 bases from V and 5 bases from J, with 22 bases between.